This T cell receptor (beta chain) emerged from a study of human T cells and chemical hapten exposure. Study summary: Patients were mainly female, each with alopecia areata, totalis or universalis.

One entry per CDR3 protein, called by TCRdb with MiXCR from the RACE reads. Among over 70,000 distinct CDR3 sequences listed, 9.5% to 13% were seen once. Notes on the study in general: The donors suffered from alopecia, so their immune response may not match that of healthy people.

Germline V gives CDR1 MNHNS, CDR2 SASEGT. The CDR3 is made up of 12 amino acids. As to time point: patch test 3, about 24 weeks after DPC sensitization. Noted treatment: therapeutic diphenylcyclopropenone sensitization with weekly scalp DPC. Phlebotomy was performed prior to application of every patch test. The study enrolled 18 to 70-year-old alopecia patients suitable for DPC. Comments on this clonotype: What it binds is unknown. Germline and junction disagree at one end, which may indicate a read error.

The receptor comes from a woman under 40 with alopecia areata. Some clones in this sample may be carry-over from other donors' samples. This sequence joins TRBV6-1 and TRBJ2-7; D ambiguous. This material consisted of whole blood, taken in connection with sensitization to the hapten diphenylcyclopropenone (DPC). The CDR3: CASRPGPHERYF. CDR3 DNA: TGTGCCAGCAGACCGGGCCCCCACGAGCGGTACTTC.